This T cell receptor beta chain was captured by sequencing in a study of molecular identifiers for immune sequencing clone quantification. Across the whole study: Four of five RNA aliquots from about 19,000 or 110,000 naive CD8 T cells were sequenced.

This clonotype was recorded a few times. Naive CD8 T cells were FACS-sorted by CD8+CD4-CCR7+CD45RA+ markers. The CDR3 spans 17 residues. Germline V CDR1 and CDR2: LGHNA, YNFKEQ. V trimming: 4 bases; J trimming: 3 bases; junction bases outside the gene matches: 8. For bulk TCR libraries, previously described methods and listed TCR primers were used. TCRdb reanalysed the PCR reads using MiXCR and keeps one entry per CDR3 protein. The repertoire holds approximately 500,000 distinct CDR3 sequences, with around 25% as singletons. This rearrangement joins TRBV4-2 to TRBJ2-3; 12 bases match TRBD2. The specimen was naive CD8+ T cells from blood, with Jurkat cell RNA spiked in. As for subset: FACS-sorted CD8+CD4-CCR7+CD45RA+ naive T cells. This sequence was found in a human donor in good health. Some libraries in this study had Jurkat cell RNA spiked in. This CDR3 reads CASSLPTSGSVTDTQYF. The CDR3 region has the DNA TGTGCCAGCAGCCTTCCGACTAGCGGGAGTGTTACAGATACGCAGTATTTT.